The 22 T cell receptor beta chains below come from one sample, sequenced in a study of CD8+ T cells in alopecia areata. In each case, RNA was isolated and then reverse transcribed into cDNA as the sequencing template. Generated by immunoSEQ multiplex PCR, the TCRdb table keeps only in-frame clones and is missing some. Of approximately 210,000 clones in the sample, roughly 60% were seen once. Noted treatment: oral pan-JAK inhibitor, 5-10 mg twice daily. The source was CD4+ T cells sorted from blood, collected at week 24, from a patient treated with tofacitinib. Every receptor here comes from a human donor with alopecia areata.

This clone was seen only once. Distinct nucleotide sequences in the sample also encode this CDR3. The V gene is TRBV2, the J gene TRBJ1-6; maybe TRBD1 (6 bases). Per the germline V gene, CDR1 is SNHLY and CDR2 is FYNNEI. The CDR3 runs to 14 residues. Trimming shortened V by 3 bases and J by 7 bases, and 10 bases separated the two germline ends. CDR3 nucleotides: TGTGCCAGCAGTGAGGAAACAGGGAATTCACCCCTCCACTTT. Protein product: CASSEETGNSPLHF.

The chain employs TRBV27 and TRBJ1-6; D not certain. CDR1 is MNHEY, CDR2 SMNVEV, per germline (reference sequence). Trimming stripped 6 bases from V and 7 bases from J, with 16 bases between. The CDR3 runs 15 residues. The CDR3 here is CASRPESGVNSPLHF. The CDR3 bases are TGTGCCAGCAGGCCCGAGAGTGGGGTAAATTCACCCCTCCACTTT.

The J gene is TRBJ2-2, the V gene TRBV5-4; 7 nucleotides agree with TRBD1. The germline V gene has CDR1 SGHNT and CDR2 YYREEE (reference sequence). The CDR3 runs 15 residues. Trimming cost V 1 base and J 5 bases; bases outside gene matches: 5. CDR3 region: CASSLRGRGTGELFF. In nucleotides, the CDR3 is TGTGCCAGCAGCTTGCGGGGCAGGGGGACCGGGGAGCTGTTTTTT.

This clone was counted a single time. Other DNA sequences in the same sample also yield this CDR3. The V call is TRBV27, the J call TRBJ2-7, with D uncertain. CDR1 MNHEY and CDR2 SMNVEV come from the germline V gene (reference sequence). This CDR3 spans 15 amino acids. V lost 2 bases, J lost 3 bases, and 14 bases lay in between. This CDR3 is CASSLGGRSRYEQYF. In DNA, the CDR3 is TGTGCCAGCAGTTTAGGTGGTCGCTCCCGCTACGAGCAGTACTTC.

The chain recombines TRBV7-9 with TRBJ2-6; D unclear. The CDR3 length is 15 residues. Germline V gene lookup returns CDR1 SEHNR and CDR2 FQNEAQ (reference sequence). V was shortened by 2 bases and J by 0 bases, with 5 bases between the two germline ends. DNA of the CDR3: TGTGCCAGCAGCTTAAGAGGCTCTGGGGCCAACGTCCTGACTTTC. This sequence encodes CASSLRGSGANVLTF.

The V and J genes are TRBV2 and TRBJ2-1; no firm D call. This CDR3 spans 12 amino acids. Germline V CDR1 and CDR2: SNHLY, FYNNEI. V was clipped by 6 bases and J by 15 bases, with 18 bases between them. CDR3 amino acids: CASSPSSLRPFF. In DNA, the CDR3 is TGTGCCAGCAGCCCAAGTTCCTTGCGCCCGTTCTTC.

This clone appeared many times. The chain employs TRBV30 and TRBJ1-6, with 10 bases that match TRBD1. Germline CDR1 reads GTSNPN; CDR2 reads SVGIG (reference sequence). Trimming cost V 8 bases and J 8 bases; bases outside gene matches: 12. The CDR3 sequence is 15 residues long. This CDR3 reads CAKRDRGTVDSPLHF. CDR3 nucleotide sequence: TGTGCCAAACGGGACAGGGGTACGGTTGATTCACCCCTCCACTTT.

The V call is TRBV5-6, the J call TRBJ2-3; TRBD2 is a possible D gene (5 bases). CDR3 size: 11 residues. Trimming pared 5 bases from V and 8 bases from J, leaving 9 bases between. Per germline, CDR1 SGHDT and CDR2 YYEEEE. The CDR3 loop reads CASRGVGTQYF. The CDR3 DNA sequence: TGTGCCAGCAGGGGAGTGGGTACGCAGTATTTT.

In this sample, this clone turned up a few times. The V call is TRBV29-1, the J call TRBJ2-2; 9 bases align to TRBD2. This CDR3 is 17 amino acids long. V trimming: 1 base; J trimming: 3 bases; junction bases outside the gene matches: 9. In germline, CDR1 is SQVTM, CDR2 ANQGSEA. CDR3 sequence (DNA): TGCAGCGTTGAAGCGTGGGTAGCGGGGGTCGACACCGGGGAGCTGTTTTTT. This sequence encodes CSVEAWVAGVDTGELFF.

This clone has just one count. The chain joins TRBV30 to TRBJ2-2; 8 bases line up with TRBD2. CDR3 length equals 15 residues. Losses at the gene ends were 1 base for V and 4 bases for J; bases not matched to a gene: 5. Germline values: CDR1 GTSNPN, CDR2 SVGIG (reference sequence). The CDR3 coding sequence is TGTGCCTGGAGTGCCGTAGCGGGGAGCACCGGGGAGCTGTTTTTT. Translated, it gives CAWSAVAGSTGELFF.

The chain has TRBV11-2 and TRBJ1-6; D gene uncertain. Germline V gene sequence: CDR1 SGHAT, CDR2 FQNNGV. The CDR3 loop spans 16 amino acids. V was shortened by 2 bases and J by 6 bases, with 14 bases between the two germline ends. CDR3 loop: CASSLSSSRTNSPLHF. In DNA form, the CDR3 reads TGTGCCAGCAGCTTATCAAGCAGCCGGACTAATTCACCCCTCCACTTT. The full variable domain, completed using reference TRBV11-2 and TRBJ1-6, is EAGVAQSPRYKIIEKRQSVAFWCNPISGHATLYWYQQILGQGPKLLIQFQNNGVVDDSQLPKDRFSAERLKGVDSTLKIQPAKLEDSAVYLCASSLSSSRTNSPLHFGNGTRLTVT.

This chain joins TRBV4-1 and TRBJ1-1, with D unresolved. V was trimmed by 0 bases and J by 10 bases, leaving 6 bases between them. The CDR3 length is 11 residues. Germline assignment: CDR1 MGHRA and CDR2 YSYEKL. CDR3 sequence: CASSQEGSAFF. The CDR3 DNA sequence: TGCGCCAGCAGCCAAGAAGGGTCAGCTTTCTTT.

This chain uses TRBV11-2 with TRBJ2-1, with D possibly TRBD1 on 5 matching bases. The CDR3 is 15 amino acids. Germline V gene sequence: CDR1 SGHAT, CDR2 FQNNGV. V dropped 3 bases and J dropped 0 bases, with 9 bases sitting between them. The CDR3 DNA is TGTGCCAGCAGCTTGGACACGAGCTCCTACAATGAGCAGTTCTTC. Protein: CASSLDTSSYNEQFF.

In this sample, this clone turned up a few times. The CDR3 here is CASSAGLGKTQYF. The CDR3 coding sequence is TGTGCCAGCAGTGCCGGACTAGGCAAGACCCAGTACTTC. V usage is TRBV27 and J usage is TRBJ2-5; 7 bases line up with TRBD2. J gave up 6 bases and V 5 bases, and 6 bases lay outside the gene matches. CDR3 length: 13 residues. The germline gives CDR1 MNHEY, CDR2 SMNVEV (reference sequence).

The V call is TRBV11-3, the J call TRBJ1-2; D remains unclear. V was pared by 1 base and J by 2 bases, with 5 bases between. The CDR3 is 13 residues long. Per germline, CDR1 SGHNT and CDR2 YENEEA. The CDR3, as DNA: TGTGCCAGCAGCTTAGCGGAGAACTATGGCTACACCTTC. This sequence encodes CASSLAENYGYTF.

The V and J genes are TRBV5-6 and TRBJ1-2, with D possibly being TRBD1 (5 bases). CDR3 length: 13 residues. Germline V gives CDR1 SGHDT, CDR2 YYEEEE. V lost 0 bases to trimming and J lost 6 bases, with 9 bases between them. CDR3 sequence: CASSLVGVDGYTF. The CDR3 DNA reads as TGTGCCAGCAGCTTGGTAGGGGTGGATGGCTACACCTTC.

CDR3 in DNA: TGTGCCAGCAGTTTTCGAGGTCTCTGGGTGGATGGCTACACCTTC. This gives the protein CASSFRGLWVDGYTF. The V gene is TRBV27, the J gene TRBJ1-2; no clear D gene. The V gene's germline CDR1 is MNHEY and CDR2 SMNVEV (reference sequence). The CDR3 runs 15 residues. V was cut by 3 bases and J by 6 bases, with 17 bases left in between.

The CDR3 protein is CASSDSSRGAFQPQHF. In DNA form, the CDR3 reads TGTGCCAGCAGTGATTCCAGTCGGGGGGCATTTCAGCCCCAGCATTTT. This chain uses TRBV2 with TRBJ1-5; perhaps TRBD1 as D (6 bases). The length of the CDR3 is 16 residues. Germline CDR1 is SNHLY and CDR2 is FYNNEI. V dropped 3 bases and J dropped 6 bases, with 18 bases sitting between them.

The chain recombines TRBV29-1 with TRBJ2-7; a weak D match, TRBD2 (5 bases). The CDR3 runs 12 residues. The V end was cut by 5 bases, the J end by 4 bases, with 12 bases between. Germline V gene sequence: CDR1 SQVTM, CDR2 ANQGSEA. The CDR3 is CSVNNGGYEQYF. The CDR3 DNA is TGCAGCGTTAACAATGGAGGTTACGAGCAGTACTTC.

The V gene is TRBV30, the J gene TRBJ2-4, with D perhaps matching TRBD1 (5 bases). V was clipped by 4 bases and J by 6 bases, with 13 bases between them. CDR3 length: 13 residues. The V gene's germline CDR1 is GTSNPN and CDR2 SVGIG (reference sequence). The CDR3 DNA follows: TGTGCCTGGAATCAGGGTCTTTCAAACATTCAGTACTTC. Its protein product is CAWNQGLSNIQYF.

The sample holds one count of this clone. The chain recombines TRBV2 with TRBJ2-5; D not certain. With 7 bases removed from V and 4 bases from J, the gap between germline ends came to 13 bases. Germline CDR1 and CDR2: SNHLY and FYNNEI. The CDR3 consists of 13 residues. The CDR3 nucleotides are TGTGCCAGCAAAGATGGAGTAACAGAGACCCAGTACTTC. Encoded protein: CASKDGVTETQYF. The variable domain in full, completed from reference TRBV2 and TRBJ2-5, reads EPEVTQTPSHQVTQMGQEVILRCVPISNHLYFYWYRQILGQKVEFLVSFYNNEISEKSEIFDDQFSVERPDGSNFTLKIRSTKLEDSAMYFCASKDGVTETQYFGPGTRLLVL.

The V gene is TRBV2, the J gene TRBJ1-1; D remains unclear. Between the trimmed V and J ends, which lost 2 bases and 5 bases, there was a span of 6 bases. The CDR3 loop spans 12 amino acids. From germline, CDR1 is SNHLY and CDR2 FYNNEI. This chain's CDR3 is CASSEYRTEAFF. The CDR3 DNA reads TGTGCCAGCAGTGAATATCGAACTGAAGCTTTCTTT.